Given below is one T cell receptor (beta chain) in context. This clonotype was counted between two and nine times. Its cognate antigen has yet to be identified. Per-nucleotide qualities are absent, and no much larger clonotype sits a single base away. These data belong to a study of T-cell memory formation after mild COVID-19 (dated by TCRdb to the early 2020s). About the study as a whole: TCR sequence clusters from the two donors were largely donor specific. In two donors, T-cell clones that expanded and contracted after mild COVID-19 were tracked by sequencing TCRalpha and TCRbeta repertoires over time. The cohort comprised two young, previously healthy adult volunteers, one female and one male. What the work shows at the level of the full study, not this receptor alone: The study covered only a couple of mild cases, and larger cohorts including severe cases with pre-infection samples were considered necessary. SARS-CoV-2 specificity was not confirmed for the second-wave clones peaking on day 37. From day 15 to 85, contracting clones showed balanced CD4/CD8 phenotypes, whereas a second wave of clones that expanded from day 15 to 37 leaned towards CD4+. Contracting CD4+ clones were found mainly in CM and EM memory subsets, while CD8+ clones were enriched in EMRA. Some responding clones were found in pre-infection memory, which suggests that pre-existing cross-reactive memory T cells took part in the SARS-CoV-2 response.

The germline V gene (reference sequence) yields DFQATT for CDR1 and SNEGSKA for CDR2. From the cysteine through the phenylalanine, the CDR3 covers 12 amino acids. Left in the record is the CDR3 DNA by itself, 36 bases read in frame from the first base. Relative to germline, V is 3 bases shorter and J is 7 bases shorter, with 12 bases between their ends. Ficoll-Paque density gradient centrifugation was the method used to isolate PBMCs. TCRdb lists the instrument as Illumina NovaSeq 6000. TCRalpha and TCRbeta cDNA libraries were constructed by 5'RACE with constant-segment primers, with sample barcodes and unique molecular identifiers being introduced. Trizol reagent was used to extract RNA from every sample. Amplification of the libraries took two PCR steps, and the second step added a second sample barcode plus Illumina TruSeq adapters. Sequencing of the libraries was done on an Illumina NovaSeq, producing 2 x 150 bp paired-end reads. The source study handled its data this way. Reads were demultiplexed and collapsed into UMI-guided consensus sequences with migec v1.2.7. Using mixcr v2.1.11, UMI consensuses were aligned to TRA and TRB V and J templates and then assembled into clonotypes. A clonotype was counted as expanded or contracted only when both edgeR and NoisET called the clonotype significant, with the noise models trained on biological replicates. edgeR calls used a false discovery rate-adjusted p below 0.01 and a log2 fold-change threshold of 1. As an exploratory analysis of dynamics, max-normalized trajectories of the 1000 most abundant clonotypes were examined by PCA with hierarchical clustering. Each responding clone was given a CD4 or CD8 phenotype based on the CD4+ and CD8+ repertoires, which had been sequenced separately. Using fastp trimming at Q25 and MiXCR clonotype assembly, TCRdb reanalyzed the public sequencing data and kept in-frame beta chains. Records with the same CDR3 protein are collapsed into one entry carrying the most frequent genes and DNA. These V and J calls derive from TCRdb rather than the authors' analysis. Present in this sample are about half a million distinct CDR3 sequences, about 18% of which were seen just once. Approximately 13% of the sample is taken by the ten largest.

Sequenced: PBMCs or a T cell subset sorted from them (not recorded which). This TCR came from an adult woman who had mild COVID-19 (a few samples of this study predate the infection). The sample titles of this study are shuffled in the database, so cell type and time point are left out; the donor was told from shared clones. The chain links TRBV20-1 with TRBJ1-2, with no reliable assignment of the D segment. The CDR3 region has the sequence CSARRVAAGYTF. The nucleotides are TGCAGTGCTAGGAGGGTGGCCGCTGGCTACACCTTC.